This T cell receptor beta chain appears in the sequencing data of a study of graft-versus-host responses after intestinal transplantation (dated by TCRdb to about 2021). With regard to the full study: Multivisceral, liver-intestinal, or isolated intestinal transplants were received by the recipients. After intestinal transplantation, graft-versus-host and host-versus-graft alloreactive T cell clones in the graft, circulation and bone marrow were tracked using bulk TCR-beta CDR3 sequencing. A peak of at least 4% donor T cells among recipient peripheral blood mononuclear cells was the definition used for donor T cell macrochimerism. All recipients received anti-thymocyte globulin induction followed by maintenance tacrolimus and steroids for about three years. The cohort enrolled about two dozen intestinal transplant recipients, one of whom was a retransplant, and 3 patients without pretransplant specimens were excluded. Rather than being sequenced by the commercial service, samples from a few later patients were sequenced in-house on an Illumina MiSeq and processed with MiXCR. To identify alloreactive clones, pre-transplant mixed lymphocyte reaction products were sequenced and compared with unstimulated pre-transplant donor and recipient T cells. Study-wide findings and limitations: GvH clones were found in recipient bone marrow, and some of the GvH clones appeared earlier in ileal mucosa or blood, which is consistent with an intestinal mucosal origin. In the allografts of patients with donor T cell macrochimerism, GvH to HvG T cell clonal ratios were high. Early after transplant, peak levels of circulating GvH clones were associated with declines in HvG clones. The relatively low number and heterogeneity of intestinal transplant patients limited the conclusions.

This sample's time point label indicates: cells obtained before transplantation from donor or recipient. CD3+CD4+ and CD3+CD8+ populations were FACS-sorted from unstimulated pre-transplant donor and recipient cells taken from spleen or lymph nodes. Worth noting for this clone: Its specific antigen is unknown. Per-base quality was not reported, and no clone a single base away is much larger than it.

Receptor amplification or capture employed the immunoSEQ multiplex PCR assay. For most patients, genomic DNA was isolated with the Qiagen DNeasy Blood and Tissue Kit and shipped frozen to Adaptive Biotechnologies for TCR sequencing. For most patients, high-throughput TCR-beta CDR3 sequencing of genomic DNA was performed by Adaptive Biotechnologies. On the authors' methods: TCR sequencing data for some 17 patients were retrieved from Adaptive's ImmunoSEQ software; a few other patients were processed with MiXCR and VDJtools. To correct CD4 versus CD8 sorting errors, sequences present in both subsets at a frequency ratio below 5:1 were removed. CDR3 nucleotide sequences shared by donor and recipient were removed because the origin of these sequences could not be assigned. To be classed as alloreactive, a clone needed at least 2-fold expansion over unstimulated cells and a minimum CFSE-low frequency of 0.002% (template counts) or 0.001% (read counts). Clones were considered mappable if detected in sequenced pre-transplant spleen, lymph node, or MLR CFSE-low populations of the donor or recipient. Cumulative frequency of alloreactive clones was calculated as a percentage of all sequences weighted by copy number. This is the immuneACCESS table as TCRdb keeps it, with only in-frame sequences that have V and J called. A part of the clones is gone; compared with another copy, unresolved V genes explain less than half, and the rest is unexplained. D and trimming were read from the DNA, whereas the V and J calls and clone size are those reported in that table. For this sample there are more than 95,000 clones; 92% appear just once. Around 0.17% of the sample is in the top ten clones.

CDR1 and CDR2 were assigned from the germline V gene as SGHTA and FQGNSA. The CDR3 has 15 amino acids, counting the end cysteine and phenylalanine. Left in the record is the CDR3 DNA by itself, 45 bases read in frame from the first base. V loses 1 base of germline sequence and J loses 0 bases, and the interval between the two ends is 7 bases. The sequence derives from a human donor who received an intestinal transplant. The sample was unstimulated CD4+ T cells sorted from spleen or lymph node cells, taken before intestinal transplant. In this chain, TRBV7-2 is recombined with TRBJ2-1; a tentative D match to TRBD1 spans 6 bases. The DNA sequence follows: TGTGCCAGCAGCTTAGGGGACAACTCCTACAATGAGCAGTTCTTC. Translated, it reads CASSLGDNSYNEQFF.